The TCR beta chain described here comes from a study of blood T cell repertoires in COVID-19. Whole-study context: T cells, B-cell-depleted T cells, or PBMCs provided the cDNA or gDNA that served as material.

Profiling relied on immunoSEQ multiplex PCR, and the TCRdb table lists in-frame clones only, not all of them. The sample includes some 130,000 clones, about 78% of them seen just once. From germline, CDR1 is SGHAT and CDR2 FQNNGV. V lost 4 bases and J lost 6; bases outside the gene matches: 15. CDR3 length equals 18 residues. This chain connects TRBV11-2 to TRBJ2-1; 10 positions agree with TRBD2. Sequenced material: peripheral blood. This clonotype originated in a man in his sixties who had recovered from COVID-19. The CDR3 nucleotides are TGTGCCAGCAGCTCCGAGGCCGCTAGCGGGAGTTTAGGCAATGAGCAGTTCTTC. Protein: CASSSEAASGSLGNEQFF.